Listed below are T cell receptor beta chains from one sample, sequenced in a study of T cell changes during pregnancy in multiple sclerosis. Method: immunoSEQ multiplex PCR; TCRdb's copy keeps in-frame clones and lacks some. The table records under 110,000 clones, about 90% of them present only once. Sequencing was performed on peripheral blood, taken before pregnancy. Source of these receptors: a female donor with multiple sclerosis, enrolled in a pregnancy study. Each CDR3 is given with its conserved first and last residue. A D gene is named only where the DNA matches it firmly. Clone size is stated in some rows and not others, as once, few, many or a class when expanded.

J | size | D | V | length | CDR3 | DNA
TRBJ1-2 | - | - | TRBV11-1 | 15 | CASSLAIDTNYGYTF | TGTGCCAGCAGCTTAGCGATTGACACAAACTATGGCTACACCTTC
TRBJ2-1 | - | TRBD2 | TRBV19 | 17 | CASSMRSRGGPRDEQFF | TGTGCCAGTAGTATGCGGTCGCGGGGAGGGCCTCGGGATGAGCAGTTCTTC
TRBJ2-1 | - | - | TRBV5-1 | 15 | CASSLAGQGRNEQFF | TGCGCCAGCAGCTTGGCAGGCCAGGGGCGCAATGAGCAGTTCTTC
TRBJ1-5 | - | TRBD1 | TRBV27 | 15 | CASRKGQNSNQPQHF | TGTGCCAGCAGGAAGGGACAGAATAGCAATCAGCCCCAGCATTTT
TRBJ2-2 | - | - | TRBV29-1 | 14 | CSVEITTNTGELFF | TGCAGCGTTGAAATTACTACCAACACCGGGGAGCTGTTTTTT
TRBJ2-3 | - | TRBD2 | TRBV4-1 | 15 | CASSPQRDLPGTQYF | TGCGCCAGCAGCCCCCAGCGGGACCTACCCGGTACGCAGTATTTT
TRBJ2-1 | once | TRBD2 | TRBV6-4 | 16 | CASSDSPGTSGVEQFF | TGTGCCAGCAGTGACTCCCCCGGGACTAGCGGGGTTGAGCAGTTCTTC
TRBJ2-1 | - | - | TRBV7-3 | 11 | CASSFGGEQFF | TGTGCCAGCAGCTTCGGGGGTGAGCAGTTCTTC
TRBJ2-7 | - | - | TRBV6-1 | 14 | CASSEAGSGYEQYF | TGTGCCAGCAGTGAAGCGGGTAGCGGCTACGAGCAGTACTTC
TRBJ1-2 | - | - | TRBV7-2 | 13 | CASRSGADYGYTF | TGTGCCAGCAGGTCAGGGGCCGACTATGGCTACACCTTC
TRBJ2-7 | once | TRBD1 | TRBV28 | 16 | CATDRLGQGGPYEQYF | TGTGCCACCGACCGCCTGGGACAGGGGGGTCCTTACGAGCAGTACTTC
TRBJ2-7 | - | TRBD2 | TRBV29-1 | 13 | CSVRGVISYEQYF | TGCAGCGTTCGGGGGGTCATCTCCTACGAGCAGTACTTC
TRBJ2-5 | - | TRBD2 | TRBV30 | 16 | CAWSGPAGGSLETQYF | TGTGCCTGGAGTGGTCCAGCGGGGGGATCTCTGGAGACCCAGTACTTC
TRBJ2-2 | - | TRBD1 | TRBV10-2 | 16 | CASSGGRTGFAGELFF | TGCGCCAGCAGCGGAGGACGGACAGGGTTCGCCGGGGAGCTGTTTTTT
TRBJ2-3 | - | TRBD2 | TRBV7-3 | 16 | CASSPGLAGGGDTQYF | TGTGCCAGCAGCCCAGGACTAGCGGGAGGCGGAGATACGCAGTATTTT
TRBJ2-1 | - | - | TRBV5-6 | 15 | CASSLGSGTGNEQFF | TGTGCCAGCAGCTTGGGGAGCGGAACTGGCAATGAGCAGTTCTTC
TRBJ2-5 | - | - | TRBV5-1 | 12 | CASSLAGETQYF | TGCGCCAGCAGCTTGGCGGGAGAGACCCAGTACTTC
TRBJ2-2 | - | TRBD2 | TRBV7-3 | 16 | CASRGAGGLNTGELFF | TGTGCCAGCAGGGGGGCGGGAGGACTAAACACCGGGGAGCTGTTTTTT
TRBJ1-6 | - | TRBD1 | TRBV15 | 14 | CATSRGQGGSPLHF | TGTGCCACCAGCAGAGGCCAGGGGGGATCACCCCTCCACTTT
TRBJ1-5 | - | TRBD1 | TRBV27 | 14 | CASSLDRGNQPQHF | TGTGCCAGCAGTTTGGACAGGGGGAATCAGCCCCAGCATTTT